Following are 18 T cell receptor beta chains from one sample sequenced in a study of shared clonotypes between healthy human individuals. As defined, naive CD8 cells were CD45RO-negative and positively selected for CCR7, with terminally differentiated effector memory CD45RA+ cells excluded. Data came from immunoSEQ multiplex PCR; TCRdb stores just in-frame clones and leaves some out. The table shows approximately 2,200,000 clones, with roughly 91% occurring only once. Specimen: naive CD8+ T cells from PBMCs. The receptors were gathered from a man between 18 and 29 years old in good health. Some clones in this sample may be carry-over from other donors' samples.

The rearrangement uses TRBV19 and TRBJ1-4; D is perhaps TRBD1 (5 bases). CDR1 and CDR2 from the germline V gene are LNHDA and SQIVND (reference sequence). The CDR3 contains 16 residues. The V end was cut by 0 bases, the J end by 4 bases, with 12 bases between. The chain's CDR3 is CASSIDAGSNNEKLFF. The CDR3 DNA is TGTGCCAGTAGTATAGACGCAGGGAGCAATAATGAAAAACTGTTTTTT.

V and J are TRBV2 and TRBJ2-7; TRBD1 might be the D (6 bases). Deletions cut 4 bases from V and 5 bases from J, with 21 bases between. CDR1 is SNHLY and CDR2 is FYNNEI in the germline V gene. CDR3 length equals 16 residues. CDR3 residues: CASSGRKTGAVHEQYF. The CDR3 bases are TGTGCCAGCAGTGGGAGAAAGACAGGCGCCGTCCACGAGCAGTACTTC. The full variable domain, its missing parts supplied by reference TRBV2 and TRBJ2-7, is EPEVTQTPSHQVTQMGQEVILRCVPISNHLYFYWYRQILGQKVEFLVSFYNNEISEKSEIFDDQFSVERPDGSNFTLKIRSTKLEDSAMYFCASSGRKTGAVHEQYFGPGTRLTVT.

This rearrangement joins TRBV7-9 to TRBJ2-1; 7 bases are a match to TRBD2. Trimming removed 3 bases from V and 4 bases from J; junction bases left unmatched: 9. The CDR3 loop spans 16 amino acids. Germline lookup yields CDR1 SEHNR and CDR2 FQNEAQ (reference sequence). As DNA, the CDR3 is TGTGCCAGCAGCTTCGGGGGGACGGGGCGTTACAATGAGCAGTTCTTC. The encoded protein is CASSFGGTGRYNEQFF.

The count of this clone is one. V gene TRBV11-2 combines with J gene TRBJ1-3; 8 bases match TRBD1. This CDR3 is 19 amino acids long. From germline, CDR1 is SGHAT and CDR2 FQNNGV. V dropped 3 bases and J dropped 0; count of bases not matched to a gene: 13. Written as DNA, the CDR3 is TGTGCCAGCAGCTTCCCCCAGGCTGGGACAGGTTCCTCTGGAAACACCATATATTTT. Encoded protein: CASSFPQAGTGSSGNTIYF.

This clone was recorded once. The chain has TRBV28 and TRBJ2-1; perhaps TRBD2 as D (6 bases). Trimming cost V 5 bases and J 2 bases, with 19 bases left between them. Per germline, CDR1 MDHEN and CDR2 SYDVKM. The CDR3 covers 17 residues. The CDR3 region has the DNA TGTGCCAGCAGTCCGGGGTTCCGGGGAGGCGCCTACAATGAGCAGTTCTTC. It codes for CASSPGFRGGAYNEQFF.

The chain employs TRBV6-1 and TRBJ2-7, with 8 nucleotides matching TRBD2. The V and J ends lost 6 bases and 5 bases, in that order; junction bases with no gene match: 12. The CDR3 consists of 15 residues. Germline V gives CDR1 MNHNS, CDR2 SASEGT. The CDR3 loop is CASSGGGRTHHEQYF. The CDR3 DNA reads as TGTGCCAGCAGCGGCGGGGGGCGGACCCACCACGAGCAGTACTTC.

The rearrangement uses TRBV5-6 and TRBJ1-2; no clear D gene. The CDR3 is 15 residues long. Between the trimmed V and J ends, which lost 1 base and 4 bases, there was a span of 14 bases. Germline V gene sequence: CDR1 SGHDT, CDR2 YYEEEE. The CDR3 nucleotides read TGTGCCAGCAGCTTGTATCTTGGGTCCATCTATGGCTACACCTTC. This sequence encodes CASSLYLGSIYGYTF.

V and J are TRBV5-1 and TRBJ2-1; no reliable D call. This CDR3 is 15 amino acids long. CDR1 and CDR2 (germline): SGHRS, YFSETQ. The V gene lost 2 bases and the J gene lost 2 bases, with 11 bases spanning the gap. CDR3 loop: CASSLKGTPYNEQFF. The CDR3 region has the DNA TGCGCCAGCAGCTTAAAGGGCACTCCCTACAATGAGCAGTTCTTC.

The chain links TRBV7-9 to TRBJ2-2; D call uncertain. Germline V CDR1 and CDR2: SEHNR, FQNEAQ (reference sequence). The ends were cut back, 4 bases at V and 6 bases at J, with 21 bases in the middle. The length of the CDR3 is 17 residues. The CDR3 nucleotides are TGTGCCAGCAGCTCCCAGCCTGTTATTCTTATGGCCGGGGAGCTGTTTTTT. Its protein product is CASSSQPVILMAGELFF.

V is TRBV29-1 and J is TRBJ2-6; TRBD2 might be the D (5 bases). The germline gives CDR1 SQVTM, CDR2 ANQGSEA. V lost 2 bases to trimming and J lost 0 bases, with 8 bases between them. The CDR3 consists of 15 residues. CDR3: CSVELAGSGANVLTF. The CDR3 DNA reads as TGCAGCGTTGAACTCGCGGGCTCTGGGGCCAACGTCCTGACTTTC.

The chain uses TRBV5-4 and TRBJ2-3; D is possibly TRBD1 (5 bases). V dropped 6 bases and J dropped 0 bases, with 14 bases sitting between them. This CDR3 contains 15 residues. Germline V gene sequence: CDR1 SGHNT, CDR2 YYREEE (reference sequence). The CDR3 loop reads CASTFWGASTDTQYF. CDR3 DNA sequence: TGTGCCAGCACCTTCTGGGGCGCGAGCACAGATACGCAGTATTTT.

A word on this clone: This same CDR3 is encoded by further DNA sequences in the sample. The chain couples TRBV6-5 to TRBJ1-1; TRBD1 aligns across 11 bases. This CDR3 region has 14 residues. Germline V gene data show CDR1 as MNHEY and CDR2 as SVGAGI. Trimming removed 2 bases from V and 4 bases from J; junction bases left unmatched: 0. CDR3 bases: TGTGCCAGCAGTTACGGGACAGGGGGCACTGAAGCTTTCTTT. This encodes CASSYGTGGTEAFF.

CDR3 bases: TGTGCCAGCACTAGGACAGGGGGACTTCAGCCCCAGCATTTT. Protein: CASTRTGGLQPQHF. The chain uses TRBV21-1 and TRBJ1-5; TRBD1, the table's D call, was not compared with the DNA. TRBV21-1 counts as a pseudogene. The CDR3 totals 14 residues.

V gene TRBV27 combines with J gene TRBJ2-2, with no clear D. The germline gives CDR1 MNHEY, CDR2 SMNVEV (reference sequence). The V end lost 4 bases, the J end lost 6 bases, and 9 bases lay between the germline ends. The CDR3 is 13 amino acids. Here the CDR3 DNA reads TGTGCCAGCAGTTCTAGAAGTCCCGGGGAGCTGTTTTTT. Translated, it gives CASSSRSPGELFF.

The rearrangement joins TRBV7-9 to TRBJ2-3; D is uncertain. The germline V and J ends were trimmed by 5 bases and 4 bases, with 7 bases remaining between them. Germline loops: CDR1 SEHNR, CDR2 FQNEAQ (reference sequence). CDR3 length: 12 amino acids. Written as DNA, the CDR3 is TGTGCCAGCAGCCCCAGCGCAGATACGCAGTATTTT. Protein sequence: CASSPSADTQYF. The full variable domain, its missing parts supplied by reference TRBV7-9 and TRBJ2-3, is DTGVSQNPRHKITKRGQNVTFRCDPISEHNRLYWYRQTLGQGPEFLTYFQNEAQLEKSRLLSDRFSAERPKGSFSTLEIQRTEQGDSAMYLCASSPSADTQYFGPGTRLTVL.

The rearrangement joins TRBV9 to TRBJ2-3; D not certain. CDR1 SGDLS and CDR2 YYNGEE come from the germline V gene. V was shortened by 1 base and J by 4 bases, with 19 bases between the two germline ends. This CDR3 region has 17 residues. The CDR3 DNA follows: TGTGCCAGCAGCGTAATCGAAAAGGGCGTCCCGCCAGATACGCAGTATTTT. Encoded protein: CASSVIEKGVPPDTQYF.

This chain links TRBV6-1 with TRBJ1-5; D possibly corresponds to TRBD1 (5 bases). Germline lookup yields CDR1 MNHNS and CDR2 SASEGT. V shed 1 base and J shed 1 base, with 11 bases lying between them. This CDR3 region has 16 residues. The CDR3 DNA reads as TGTGCCAGCAGTGAAGGTGGGGGGGGAAGCAATCAGCCCCAGCATTTT. Translating gives CASSEGGGGSNQPQHF.

The chain carries TRBV30 and TRBJ2-5, with TRBD1 matching over 9 bases. The germline V gene has CDR1 GTSNPN and CDR2 SVGIG (reference sequence). The CDR3 loop spans 15 amino acids. Trimming cost V 4 bases and J 5 bases; bases outside gene matches: 11. CDR3 sequence: CAWKGQGKFEETQYF. In DNA form, the CDR3 reads TGTGCCTGGAAGGGACAGGGAAAGTTCGAGGAGACCCAGTACTTC. Looking up the rest from reference TRBV30 and TRBJ2-5 gives the full variable domain: SQTIHQWPATLVQPVGSPLSLECTVEGTSNPNLYWYRQAAGRGLQLLFYSVGIGQISSEVPQNLSASRPQDRQFILSSKKLLLSDSGFYLCAWKGQGKFEETQYFGPGTRLLVL.